The sequence of this T cell receptor beta chain was determined in a study of beta chain features in type 1 diabetes. Findings and caveats of the study: VDJ junctions from type 1 diabetes patients carried fewer insertions and larger deletions. Moderate yet significant TCRB CDR3 shortening was seen in Type 1 diabetes patients in all four CD4+ subsets. Although PCR might favor shorter templates, it would do so equally in patients and controls.

Per the germline V gene, CDR1 is SGHRS and CDR2 is YFSETQ. The CDR3 contains 17 residues. This clone has more than one count but fewer than ten. Its specificity is unknown. At one of its ends the junction is not consistent with the germline gene, which may arise from a read error. TCRB transcripts that were expressed got sequenced, as all of the isolated RNA had been reverse transcribed. Average reads for naive, central memory and regulatory T cell samples were several million. Clones were read by immunoSEQ multiplex PCR, and TCRdb kept only the in-frame ones, dropping some. There are 240,000 or so clones in the sample; 11% to 15% occur only once, and roughly 0.019% lies in the top ten.

The material sequenced was naive CD4+ T cells from blood. The source is a man aged 30 to 45 with type 1 diabetes. The chain uses TRBV5-1 and TRBJ2-5, with TRBD1 matching over 8 bases. CDR3 residues: CASSLGTGQPSQETQYF. The CDR3 DNA reads as TGCGCCAGCAGTTTGGGGACAGGCCAACCTTCCCAAGAGACCCAGTACTTC.